These 6 T cell receptor beta chains were sequenced from one sample in a study of T cells in Graves' hyperthyroidism and ophthalmopathy. TCR beta CDR3 region amplification was performed from RNA transcripts. A first-round RT-PCR of the TCR CDR3 used the HTBI primer set. TCRdb processed the multiplex PCR reads anew with MiXCR; each CDR3 protein has one entry. The sample lists around 660,000 distinct CDR3 sequences; 45% were seen once. Sequencing input: peripheral blood or thyroid tissue (not recorded which). The receptors stem from an adult man with Graves' disease, either hyperthyroidism or ophthalmopathy (not recorded which).

This clonotype was seen more than once but under ten times. V usage is TRBV7-9 and J usage is TRBJ1-4; 10 bases align to TRBD1. This CDR3 comprises 12 residues. The V segment lost 8 bases and the J segment 7 bases; nucleotides outside the gene matches: 1. Germline CDR1 reads SEHNR; CDR2 reads FQNEAQ (reference sequence). The CDR3 nucleotides are TGTGCCAGCGGGACAGGGGCTGAAAAACTGTTTTTT. It encodes CASGTGAEKLFF.

This chain links TRBV7-9 with TRBJ2-5, with D perhaps assigned TRBD1 or TRBD2 (5 bases each). Germline V CDR1 and CDR2: SEHNR, FQNEAQ (reference sequence). V dropped 5 bases and J dropped 6 bases, with 16 bases sitting between them. The CDR3 has 14 amino acids. The CDR3 DNA reads as TGTGCCAGCAGCCCCCCCTTGGGGGAAAAGACCCAGTACTTC. Translating it yields CASSPPLGEKTQYF.

Concerning this clonotype itself: With a much larger clone just one base away, this may be a read error. This chain joins TRBV29-1 and TRBJ2-7, with D possibly TRBD1 on 5 matching bases. CDR3 length: 13 amino acids. The V and J ends lost 5 bases and 1 base respectively, with 12 bases between them. CDR1 and CDR2 from the germline V gene are SQVTM and ANQGSEA. CDR3 sequence: CSVHADTSYEQYF. CDR3 bases: TGCAGCGTTCACGCGGACACGTCCTACGAGCAGTACTTC.

This clonotype was seen a few times. This chain uses TRBV6-5 with TRBJ1-1; D unclear. The CDR3 is 14 amino acids. CDR1 MNHEY and CDR2 SVGAGI come from the germline V gene. The germline V and J ends were trimmed by 1 base and 0 bases, with 6 bases remaining between them. The CDR3 loop reads CASSYYGLNTEAFF. The CDR3 DNA follows: TGTGCCAGCAGTTACTACGGCTTGAACACTGAAGCTTTCTTT.

In its sample, this clonotype was seen a few times. The chain couples TRBV2 to TRBJ1-4, with D hard to call. This CDR3 contains 13 residues. V was clipped by 8 bases and J by 10 bases, with 17 bases between them. Germline assignment: CDR1 SNHLY and CDR2 FYNNEI. CDR3 in amino acids: CASSPVQAGKLFF. The CDR3 DNA reads TGTGCCAGCTCACCAGTCCAGGCGGGAAAACTGTTTTTT.

This clonotype has a count of ten or more. The chain couples TRBV7-8 to TRBJ2-5, with 13 bases that match TRBD2. Germline CDR1 SGHVS, CDR2 FQNEAQ. CDR3 length equals 15 residues. V lost 4 bases to trimming and J lost 2 bases; unmatched junction nucleotides: 1. The CDR3 DNA sequence: TGTGCCAGCAGCTCGACTAGCGGGGGGCAAGAGACCCAGTACTTC. Translated, it gives CASSSTSGGQETQYF.